This entry features one T cell receptor beta chain sequence. The target antigen is unknown. The data were taken from a study of CD8+ T cells in alopecia areata. Cell sorting was applied to PBMCs, and CD4+ and CD8+ T cells were collected. V lost 5 bases, J lost 1 base, and 6 bases stayed unmatched. Germline V gives CDR1 MDHEN, CDR2 SYDVKM. The CDR3 runs to 16 residues. Regarding the study as a whole: There were also resident alphabeta T cells of normal skin sequenced in scalp samples. Possibly because of HLA-related factors, TCR sharing was less clear across patients than in mice. It was lesional scalp, especially alopecia totalis/universalis, that showed higher clonality than normal scalp.

RNA, once extracted, was reverse transcribed into cDNA for use as the sequencing template. Measured with immunoSEQ multiplex PCR; TCRdb has only the in-frame clones, and not every one. The sample carries 100,000 to 130,000 clones, 59% recorded once. Sequencing used CD8+ T cells sorted from blood. This TCR was sampled from a human donor in good health. This chain links TRBV28 with TRBJ2-2; 8 bases align to TRBD1. The CDR3 spells CASSPTGTGNTGELFF. DNA for the CDR3: TGTGCCAGCAGTCCCACCGGGACAGGGAACACCGGGGAGCTGTTTTTT.